These 5 T cell receptor beta chains were sequenced from one sample in a study of T cell responses to AZD1222 COVID-19 vaccine. Sequenced by immunoSEQ multiplex PCR; TCRdb stores in-frame clones only, minus some. Of nearly 90,000 clones in the sample, around 88% were seen once. The sample consisted of peripheral blood, taken on day 0 of MenACWY control vaccination. The origin of the receptors is an adult in good health.

This clone has just one count. The chain employs TRBV4-2 and TRBJ1-3, with D unclear. The CDR3 loop spans 14 amino acids. Looked up from germline, CDR1 is LGHNA and CDR2 is YNFKEQ. Between the trimmed V and J ends, which lost 0 bases and 8 bases, there was a span of 11 bases. The CDR3 sequence: CASSQEIPPYTIYF. The CDR3 nucleotides read TGTGCCAGCAGCCAAGAAATCCCCCCTTACACCATATATTTT.

The gene calls are TRBV6-2 or TRBV6-3 and TRBJ2-5; D possibly corresponds to TRBD2 (5 bases). Deletions cut 2 bases from V and 5 bases from J, with 18 bases between. The CDR3 has 16 amino acids. Germline loops: CDR1 MNHEY, CDR2 SVGEGT. The CDR3, as DNA: TGTGCCAGCAGTTACGGCGAACGGGGTTACGAGGAGACCCAGTACTTC. It codes for CASSYGERGYEETQYF.

The J gene is TRBJ2-7, the V gene TRBV20-1; maybe TRBD1 (5 bases). Germline CDR1 is DFQATT and CDR2 is SNEGSKA (reference sequence). The CDR3 covers 11 residues. V was pared by 4 bases and J by 5 bases, with 9 bases between. CDR3 coding DNA: TGCAGTGCTACAGGGTCGGACGAGCAGTACTTC. Encoded protein: CSATGSDEQYF.

V and J are TRBV18 and TRBJ2-2, with 7 bases fitting TRBD2. The germline gives CDR1 KGHSH, CDR2 LQKENI. V gave up 6 bases and J gave up 3 bases; unmatched junction bases: 7. CDR3 length: 15 residues. The DNA of the CDR3 is TGTGCCAGCTCCCTGGGACTACCTGACACCGGGGAGCTGTTTTTT. It codes for CASSLGLPDTGELFF.

This chain links TRBV5-5 with TRBJ1-2; possible D gene TRBD1, 6 bases. Per the germline V gene, CDR1 is SGHKS and CDR2 is YYEKEE (reference sequence). The CDR3 totals 15 residues. Trimming pared 4 bases from V and 0 bases from J, leaving 13 bases between. The DNA of the CDR3 is TGTGCCAGCAGCCCTGGTGGGGGCACTAACTATGGCTACACCTTC. Its translation: CASSPGGGTNYGYTF.